This T cell receptor beta chain comes out of a study of blood T cell repertoires in COVID-19. The overall study: The United States, Italy and Spain supplied acute and convalescent COVID-19 samples. Sample material is recorded as cDNA or gDNA derived from T cells, B-cell-depleted T cells, or PBMCs.

Only in-frame clones appear in the TCRdb table, and some are missing; sequencing was by immunoSEQ multiplex PCR. There are 350,000 to 450,000 clones in the sample; 85% occur only once, and 3% to 4% lies in the top ten. This CDR3 is built from 15 residues. V lost 0 bases and J 0 bases, leaving 9 bases between the germline ends. CDR1 is LGHDT and CDR2 is YNNKEL in the germline V gene (reference sequence). The sequence derives from a young woman with acute or convalescent COVID-19. The V and J genes are TRBV3-1 (or the pseudogene TRBV3-2) and TRBJ2-7, with D unclear. The sequenced material came from peripheral blood. CDR3 loop: CASSQDGRSSYEQYF. The CDR3 DNA reads TGTGCCAGCAGCCAAGACGGTCGAAGCTCCTACGAGCAGTACTTC.